Below, 15 T cell receptor beta chains from the same sample are listed, as sequenced in a study of patients and donors after allogeneic stem cell transplantation. MiXCR, applied by TCRdb to the RT-PCR reads, yields one record per CDR3 protein. Counted here are some 880,000 distinct CDR3 sequences, about a sixth occurring once; the ten biggest clones make up around 6%. The sample comprised blood, either unsorted or a sorted T cell fraction (not recorded which). Receptors originate from a human donor who was either an allogeneic HSCT recipient or a stem cell or donor lymphocyte infusion donor (not recorded which). It is not recorded whose cells these are; they may come from a transplant donor.

V gene TRBV12-3 or TRBV12-4 combines with J gene TRBJ2-7, with 12 bases aligning to TRBD2. V shed 7 bases and J 0 bases; nucleotides not matched to a gene: 7. The CDR3 has 16 residues. CDR3 in DNA: TGTGCCAGCACATTTAGGGGACTAGCGGGCTCCTACGAGCAGTACTTC. Translated, it gives CASTFRGLAGSYEQYF.

Only a few counts were recorded for this clonotype. The chain recombines TRBV20-1 with TRBJ2-1, with D possibly being TRBD2 (6 bases). The V end lost 3 bases, the J end lost 8 bases, and 11 bases lay between the germline ends. The CDR3 has 12 residues. Germline CDR1 reads DFQATT; CDR2 reads SNEGSKA (reference sequence). DNA for the CDR3: TGCAGTGCTAGCGGGAGAGGCGATGAGCAGTTCTTC. Amino acids: CSASGRGDEQFF.

The chain combines TRBV5-1 with TRBJ2-2; 9 bases agree with TRBD2. V was clipped by 2 bases and J by 4 bases; unmatched bases: 6. CDR1 is SGHRS and CDR2 is YFSETQ in the germline V gene. The CDR3 extends over 16 amino acids. The CDR3 bases are TGCGCCAGCAGCTTCCGAGCGGGAGGAACCACCGGGGAGCTGTTTTTT. This gives the protein CASSFRAGGTTGELFF.

This clonotype was recorded a few times. The V gene is TRBV6-5, the J gene TRBJ2-5; D possibly uses TRBD1 or TRBD2 (5 bases each). The ends were cut back, 2 bases at V and 2 bases at J, with 15 bases in the middle. Per germline, CDR1 MNHEY and CDR2 SVGAGI. The CDR3 is 16 amino acids. The CDR3 region is CASSYRGAALQETQYF. The DNA for the CDR3 is TGTGCCAGCAGTTACCGAGGGGCAGCGCTTCAAGAGACCCAGTACTTC.

V and J are TRBV11-1 and TRBJ1-5, with no clear D. Per germline, CDR1 SGHAT and CDR2 FQDESV (reference sequence). The CDR3 totals 19 residues. The V end was cut by 3 bases, the J end by 1 base, with 22 bases between. The CDR3 sequence is CASSLRAKDGSPSNQPQHF. CDR3 DNA: TGTGCCAGCAGCTTGCGAGCCAAGGACGGATCCCCCAGCAATCAGCCCCAGCATTTT.

The chain combines TRBV25-1 with TRBJ1-5; 11 positions match TRBD1. The CDR3 is made up of 17 amino acids. Unmatched junction bases numbered 5, after V lost 4 bases and J lost 0 bases. The V gene's germline CDR1 is MGHDK and CDR2 SYGVNS. The CDR3 region has the DNA TGTGCCAGCAGTGCCGGACAGGGGGCATATAGCAATCAGCCCCAGCATTTT. Protein product: CASSAGQGAYSNQPQHF.

This chain links TRBV20-1 with TRBJ2-7; 9 bases match TRBD1. The CDR3 extends over 15 amino acids. Germline values: CDR1 DFQATT, CDR2 SNEGSKA (reference sequence). The trim removed 1 base at V and 5 bases at J, leaving 9 bases unmatched. The CDR3 region is CSARALGQGNHEQYF. The CDR3 DNA sequence: TGCAGTGCTAGAGCCCTGGGACAGGGTAACCACGAGCAGTACTTC.

The V gene is TRBV24-1, the J gene TRBJ2-1; TRBD2 agrees at 8 bases. CDR3 length equals 15 residues. The ends lost 1 base at V and 9 bases at J; junction bases unmatched: 7. Germline V CDR1 and CDR2: KGHDR, SFDVKD. DNA of the CDR3: TGTGCCACCAGTGATTTTGATAGCGGGATCTCTGAGCAGTTCTTC. It specifies CATSDFDSGISEQFF.

This clonotype was seen more than once but under ten times. The V call is TRBV9, the J call TRBJ2-7; 7 bases line up with TRBD1. CDR1 is SGDLS and CDR2 is YYNGEE in the germline V gene. The V segment lost 3 bases and the J segment 6 bases; nucleotides outside the gene matches: 9. This CDR3 region has 14 residues. The CDR3: CASSATGTAREQYF. The DNA of the CDR3 is TGTGCCAGCAGCGCCACCGGGACAGCTCGCGAGCAGTACTTC.

This chain's CDR3 is CASSFRSPAESRGNTIYF. CDR3 in DNA: TGTGCCAGCAGCTTTCGTTCCCCCGCGGAGTCCAGAGGAAACACCATATATTTT. This chain uses TRBV11-2 with TRBJ1-3; D is unresolved. Germline assignment: CDR1 SGHAT and CDR2 FQNNGV. This CDR3 spans 18 amino acids. Between the trimmed V and J ends, which lost 3 bases and 4 bases, there was a span of 22 bases. Full variable domain (missing parts from reference TRBV11-2 and TRBJ1-3): EAGVAQSPRYKIIEKRQSVAFWCNPISGHATLYWYQQILGQGPKLLIQFQNNGVVDDSQLPKDRFSAERLKGVDSTLKIQPAKLEDSAVYLCASSFRSPAESRGNTIYFGEGSWLTVV.

The J gene is TRBJ1-3, the V gene TRBV28; unclear D gene. The germline V gene has CDR1 MDHEN and CDR2 SYDVKM. There are 14 residues in the CDR3. The V gene lost 2 bases and the J gene lost 3 bases, with 8 bases spanning the gap. CDR3 DNA: TGTGCCAGCAGTTTACTCGTAGGTGGAAACACCATATATTTT. Its protein product is CASSLLVGGNTIYF.

The chain has TRBV11-2 and TRBJ2-1; TRBD1 might be the D (5 bases). The CDR3 spans 17 residues. Trimming left V 5 bases short and J 7 bases short, with 24 bases between. CDR1 and CDR2 from the germline V gene are SGHAT and FQNNGV. The CDR3 coding sequence is TGTGCCAGCAGCCTCCGCCCCCAGGGCTTTACAATTAATGAGCAGTTCTTC. It encodes CASSLRPQGFTINEQFF.

This clonotype was found many times. The chain links TRBV15 to TRBJ1-2; D call uncertain. Trimming stripped 0 bases from V and 8 bases from J, with 16 bases between. The V gene's germline CDR1 is LNHNV and CDR2 YYDKDF (reference sequence). This CDR3 spans 15 amino acids. The DNA for the CDR3 is TGTGCCACCAGCAGAGATCCTAAAAGGTCTGACGGCTACACCTTC. It translates to CATSRDPKRSDGYTF.

V and J are TRBV9 and TRBJ2-1; D is perhaps TRBD1 or TRBD2 (5 bases each). V gave up 0 bases and J gave up 9 bases, with 16 bases separating them. CDR3 length equals 15 residues. From germline, CDR1 is SGDLS and CDR2 YYNGEE. CDR3 sequence reads: CASSVDSAGSGEQFF. The CDR3 DNA reads as TGTGCCAGCAGCGTAGACTCGGCAGGGAGTGGTGAGCAGTTCTTC.

This clonotype was detected many times. The rearrangement uses TRBV6-1 and TRBJ2-7; TRBD1 agrees at 8 bases. CDR1 and CDR2 from the germline V gene are MNHNS and SASEGT. The CDR3 spans 14 residues. J gave up 4 bases and V 4 bases, and 6 bases lay outside the gene matches. The CDR3 bases are TGTGCCAGCAGTGTAACAGGGGGACCTTACGAGCAGTACTTC. Amino acids: CASSVTGGPYEQYF.